This TCR beta chain was identified in a study of OX40 agonist ivuxolimab in advanced cancers. This clone was observed a few times. Losses at the gene ends were 2 bases for V and 6 bases for J; bases not matched to a gene: 2. From germline, CDR1 is SEHNR and CDR2 FQNEAQ (reference sequence). This CDR3 contains 14 residues. Measured with immunoSEQ multiplex PCR; TCRdb has only the in-frame clones, and not every one. The data contain about 5,100 clones, 50% to 80% of them seen just once; the ten biggest clones take up around 42%. This material consisted of CD4+ or CD8+ T cells sorted from blood, taken in a trial of the OX40 agonist ivuxolimab. This clonotype was obtained from an adult with an advanced solid tumor such as melanoma, head and neck, liver or kidney cancer. This sequence joins TRBV7-9 and TRBJ2-1; the match to TRBD2 covers 9 bases. CDR3 in DNA: TGTGCCAGCAGCTTATTAGCGGGAGTCAATGAGCAGTTCTTC. Translated, it gives CASSLLAGVNEQFF.